The next 8 T cell receptor beta chains were all read from a single sample in a study of T cell responses to AZD1222 COVID-19 vaccine. Data came from immunoSEQ multiplex PCR; TCRdb stores just in-frame clones and leaves some out. This sample has 80,000 to 95,000 clones, with roughly 90% found just once. Sequences were derived from peripheral blood, sampled on day 0 of MenACWY control vaccination. Receptors were obtained from an adult in good health.

The rearrangement uses TRBV4-3 and TRBJ2-7; D not resolved. CDR3 length: 14 residues. The V end lost 4 bases, the J end lost 1 base, and 11 bases lay between the germline ends. The germline CDR1 and CDR2 sequences are LGHNA and YSLEER. For the CDR3, the DNA is TGCGCCAGCAGCCCGTTGGCCTCTTCCTACGAGCAGTACTTC. Protein: CASSPLASSYEQYF.

V gene TRBV10-3 combines with J gene TRBJ1-2; D is unclear. The CDR3 sequence is 14 residues long. V was pared by 2 bases and J by 6 bases, with 13 bases between. Germline values: CDR1 ENHRY, CDR2 SYGVKD. CDR3 amino acids: CAISEGLSGDGYTF. The CDR3 coding sequence is TGTGCCATCAGTGAGGGCCTATCGGGCGATGGCTACACCTTC.

The chain carries TRBV11-3 and TRBJ2-1; TRBD2 aligns across 8 bases. In germline, CDR1 is SGHNT, CDR2 YENEEA. The CDR3 extends over 17 amino acids. V lost 5 bases and J lost 3; bases outside the gene matches: 12. The CDR3 reads CASSRTRPGTSYNEQFF. CDR3 nucleotides: TGTGCCAGCAGCCGAACCAGACCAGGGACTAGCTACAATGAGCAGTTCTTC.

The chain links TRBV13 to TRBJ2-7; D gene unclear. Trimming removed 6 bases at V and 0 bases at J, with 9 bases between. The CDR3 covers 13 residues. CDR1 is PRHDT and CDR2 is FYEKMQ in the germline V gene (reference sequence). The CDR3, as DNA: TGTGCCAGCAGTGGCGAACACTCCTACGAGCAGTACTTC. Its translation is CASSGEHSYEQYF.

The chain couples TRBV27 to TRBJ2-3, with 12 positions matching TRBD2. Germline values: CDR1 MNHEY, CDR2 SMNVEV (reference sequence). The ends lost 3 bases at V and 1 base at J; junction bases unmatched: 5. The CDR3 runs 17 residues. The CDR3 loop reads CASSLTSGGRGTDTQYF. The CDR3 coding sequence is TGTGCCAGCAGTTTGACTAGCGGGGGTCGGGGCACAGATACGCAGTATTTT.

This clone was recorded once. The chain employs TRBV11-3 and TRBJ1-1; D is unclear. The CDR3 length is 13 residues. CDR1 and CDR2 from the germline V gene are SGHNT and YENEEA. The V end lost 0 bases, the J end lost 1 base, and 3 bases lay between the germline ends. This chain's CDR3 is CASSLESNTEAFF. In DNA, the CDR3 is TGTGCCAGCAGCTTAGAATCGAACACTGAAGCTTTCTTT. Full variable domain (remainder filled in from reference TRBV11-3 and TRBJ1-1): EAGVVQSPRYKIIEKKQPVAFWCNPISGHNTLYWYLQNLGQGPELLIRYENEEAVDDSQLPKDRFSAERLKGVDSTLKIQPAELGDSAVYLCASSLESNTEAFFGQGTRLTVV.

V usage is TRBV3-1 (or the pseudogene TRBV3-2) and J usage is TRBJ2-5, with unresolved D. Trimming removed 5 bases at V and 5 bases at J, with 9 bases between. The CDR3 has 12 amino acids. Germline V CDR1 and CDR2: LGHDT, YNNKEL (reference sequence). The CDR3 spells CASSRKGETQYF. The CDR3 DNA reads as TGTGCCAGCAGCAGAAAGGGCGAGACCCAGTACTTC.

The V call is TRBV6-1, the J call TRBJ1-6; D possibly corresponds to TRBD1 (6 bases). Trimming pared 2 bases from V and 9 bases from J, leaving 14 bases between. CDR1 and CDR2 (germline): MNHNS, SASEGT. The CDR3 contains 15 residues. CDR3 DNA: TGTGCCAGCAGTGAAAAGGACAGTTGGGGTTCACCCCTCCACTTT. Translated, it gives CASSEKDSWGSPLHF.